The rows below give T cell receptor beta chains drawn from one sample of a study of CD8 T cells in ankylosing spondylitis. A single record per CDR3 protein comes from TCRdb applying MiXCR to the 5' RACE reads. Among about 280,000 distinct CDR3 sequences listed, roughly 20% were seen once. Sequencing was done on a sample of blood, either unsorted or a sorted T cell fraction (not recorded which). These receptors all come from a male donor with ankylosing spondylitis or in good health (not recorded which). Both conserved end residues are part of each CDR3.

v_call | cdr3_aa
TRBV27 | CASSLYSRNEQFF
TRBV10-1 | CASSESQLNNEQFF
TRBV29-1 | CSAQGLAGGESSYNEQFF
TRBV9 | CASSVRQGVTDTQYF
TRBV6-2/TRBV6-3 | CASSQTGGRGTEAFF
TRBV20-1 | CSARDYTYGYTF
TRBV12-3/TRBV12-4 | CASSFSSGANVLTF
TRBV6-1 | CASSLTPGLGRADTQYF
TRBV5-1 | CASSQQVLGRQETQYF
TRBV3-1 | CASSQRPRNTGELFF
TRBV12-3/TRBV12-4 | CASSFFSEGEKLFF
TRBV5-1 | CASSLLAGTNNEQFF
TRBV12-3/TRBV12-4 | CASSEGGGWETQYF
TRBV24-1 | CATSAGYNEQFF
TRBV25-1 | CASSEAGTGLGGTGELFF
TRBV2 | CASKAGTGFGNQPQHF
TRBV9 | CASSVVGLRTDTQYF
TRBV29-1 | CSAGTANTGELFF
TRBV14 | CASSQDRQGWDTQYF
TRBV3-1 | CATRQGASDTQYF
TRBV7-2 | CASSLSGGADEQFF
TRBV27 | CASSDSYNEQFF
TRBV4-2 | CASSQTENQPQHF
TRBV20-1 | CSARDVTDTQYF
TRBV20-1 | CSARGSGWLETQYF